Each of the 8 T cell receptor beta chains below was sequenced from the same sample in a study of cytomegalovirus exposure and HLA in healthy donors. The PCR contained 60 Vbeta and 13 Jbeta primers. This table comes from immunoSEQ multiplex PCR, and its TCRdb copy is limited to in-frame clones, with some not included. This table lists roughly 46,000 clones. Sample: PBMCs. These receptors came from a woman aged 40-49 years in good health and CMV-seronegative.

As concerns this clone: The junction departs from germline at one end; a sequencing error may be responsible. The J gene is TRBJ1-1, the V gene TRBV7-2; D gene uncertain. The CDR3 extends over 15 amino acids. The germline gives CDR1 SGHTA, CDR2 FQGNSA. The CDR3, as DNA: TGTGCCAGCACCCTATACACGGGTGAGAACCCTGAAGCTTTCTTT. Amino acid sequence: CASTLYTGENPEAFF.

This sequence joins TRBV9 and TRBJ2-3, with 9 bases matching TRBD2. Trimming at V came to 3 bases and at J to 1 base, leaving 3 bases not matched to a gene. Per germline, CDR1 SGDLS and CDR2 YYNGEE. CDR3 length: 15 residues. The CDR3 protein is CASSARLAGTDTQYF. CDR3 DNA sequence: TGTGCCAGCAGCGCCCGACTAGCGGGCACAGATACGCAGTATTTT.

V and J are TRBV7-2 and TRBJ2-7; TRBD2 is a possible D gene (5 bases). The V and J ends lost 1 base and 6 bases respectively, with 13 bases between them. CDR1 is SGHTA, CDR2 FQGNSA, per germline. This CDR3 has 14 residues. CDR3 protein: CASSLVWAAGEQYF. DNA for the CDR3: TGTGCCAGCAGCTTAGTTTGGGCGGCGGGCGAGCAGTACTTC.

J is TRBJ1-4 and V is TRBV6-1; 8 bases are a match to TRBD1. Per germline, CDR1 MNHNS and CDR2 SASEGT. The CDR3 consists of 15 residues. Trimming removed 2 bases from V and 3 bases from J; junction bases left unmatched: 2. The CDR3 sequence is CASSEWGQANEKLFF. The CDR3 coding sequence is TGTGCCAGCAGTGAATGGGGACAGGCTAATGAAAAACTGTTTTTT.

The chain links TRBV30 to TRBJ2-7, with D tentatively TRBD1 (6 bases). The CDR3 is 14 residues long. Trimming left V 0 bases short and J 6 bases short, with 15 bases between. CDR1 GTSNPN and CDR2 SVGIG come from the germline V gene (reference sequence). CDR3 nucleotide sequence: TGTGCCTGGAGTGTCCAGGGGAATCCATCCGAGCAGTACTTC. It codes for CAWSVQGNPSEQYF.

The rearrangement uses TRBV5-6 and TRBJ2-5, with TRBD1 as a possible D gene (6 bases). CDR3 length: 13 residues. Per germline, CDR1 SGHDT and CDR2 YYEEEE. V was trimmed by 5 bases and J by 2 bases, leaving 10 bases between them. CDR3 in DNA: TGTGCCAGCAGAATAAGGGGGCAAGAGACCCAGTACTTC. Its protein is CASRIRGQETQYF.

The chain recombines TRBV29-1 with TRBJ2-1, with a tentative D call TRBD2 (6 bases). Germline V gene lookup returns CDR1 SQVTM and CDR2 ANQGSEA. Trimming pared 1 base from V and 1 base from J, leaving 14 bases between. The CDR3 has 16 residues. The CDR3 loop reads CSVEAGRLGSYNEQFF. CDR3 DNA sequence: TGCAGCGTTGAAGCGGGGAGACTAGGATCCTACAATGAGCAGTTCTTC.

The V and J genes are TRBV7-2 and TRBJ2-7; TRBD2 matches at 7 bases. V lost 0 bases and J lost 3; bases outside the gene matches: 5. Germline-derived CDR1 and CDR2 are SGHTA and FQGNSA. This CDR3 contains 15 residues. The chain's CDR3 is CASSLASSGLYEQYF. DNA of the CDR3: TGTGCCAGCAGCTTAGCCTCTAGCGGTCTCTACGAGCAGTACTTC.